Following are 8 T cell receptor beta chains from one sample sequenced in a study of blood T cell repertoires in COVID-19 (dated by TCRdb to about 2020). Receptor amplification or capture employed the immunoSEQ multiplex PCR assay. TCRdb retrieved this table from immuneACCESS and kept in-frame rearrangements only. Not all clones are present; in checked studies, unresolved V genes account for under half, and no reason is known for the remainder. In all, the sample holds fewer than 95,000 clones, and around 86% of those were seen once. About 30% of the sample lies in the top ten. Sequenced: peripheral blood. The receptor set was obtained from a man between 50 and 59 years old with active or convalescent COVID-19.

The chain carries TRBV11-2 and TRBJ2-1; tentative D call: TRBD2 (6 bases). Germline V CDR1 and CDR2: SGHAT, FQNNGV. The V end lost 6 bases, the J end lost 0 bases, and 21 bases lay between the germline ends. The CDR3 length is 18 residues. The CDR3 region is CASRDGTSVRSSYNEQFF. The CDR3 DNA reads TGTGCCAGCAGGGATGGGACTTCGGTTCGGTCCTCCTACAATGAGCAGTTCTTC.

This clone was observed a few times. The rearrangement links TRBV5-4 to TRBJ2-1, with D maybe TRBD2 (5 bases). Germline assignment: CDR1 SGHNT and CDR2 YYREEE (reference sequence). The CDR3 has 14 residues. The ends were cut back, 1 base at V and 7 bases at J, with 12 bases in the middle. CDR3: CASSLSNGGNEQFF. CDR3 coding DNA: TGTGCCAGCAGCTTGAGCAATGGAGGTAATGAGCAGTTCTTC.

This chain links TRBV3-1 (or the pseudogene TRBV3-2) with TRBJ1-4, with 10 positions matching TRBD1. The V segment lost 4 bases and the J segment 7 bases; nucleotides outside the gene matches: 9. This CDR3 spans 16 amino acids. CDR1 is LGHDT, CDR2 YNNKEL, per germline (reference sequence). CDR3 bases: TGTGCCAGCAGCCCCCGACAGGGACAGGGGTTTGAAAAACTGTTTTTT. Its protein is CASSPRQGQGFEKLFF.

V and J are TRBV10-2 and TRBJ2-7; TRBD2 matches at 7 bases. In germline, CDR1 is WSHSY, CDR2 SAAADI. V was pared by 2 bases and J by 1 base, with 11 bases of the junction left unmatched. CDR3 length: 17 amino acids. CDR3 sequence (DNA): TGCGCCAGCAGTGAGGATCTAGCGGATGCTATTTCCTACGAGCAGTACTTC. As protein: CASSEDLADAISYEQYF.

The chain combines TRBV5-1 with TRBJ2-1; D unresolved. CDR3 length: 16 amino acids. Germline-derived CDR1 and CDR2 are SGHRS and YFSETQ. V was pared by 0 bases and J by 5 bases, with 15 bases between. The CDR3 sequence is CASSLAGDLKNNEQFF. The CDR3, as DNA: TGCGCCAGCAGCTTGGCCGGAGACCTTAAAAACAATGAGCAGTTCTTC.

This clone was seen only once. CDR3 DNA: TGTGCCAGCAGTGGACACAACGAGCAGTACTTC. Amino acid sequence: CASSGHNEQYF. The genes are TRBV9 and TRBJ2-7, with D tentatively TRBD1 (5 bases). The V gene lost 5 bases and the J gene lost 5 bases, with 8 bases spanning the gap. Looked up from germline, CDR1 is SGDLS and CDR2 is YYNGEE. This CDR3 has 11 residues.

The chain is built from TRBV6-6 and TRBJ1-4; a weak D match, TRBD1 (6 bases). The CDR3 is made up of 14 amino acids. V was pared by 6 bases and J by 13 bases, with 21 bases between. Per the germline V gene, CDR1 is MNHNY and CDR2 is SVGAGI (reference sequence). DNA of the CDR3: TGTGCCAGCAGCTCCGGGACAACCAGGGCTGGACTGTTTTTT. The encoded protein is CASSSGTTRAGLFF.

The rearrangement joins TRBV2 to TRBJ1-4, with 7 bases identical to TRBD1. The CDR3 consists of 14 residues. The germline CDR1 and CDR2 sequences are SNHLY and FYNNEI. The V gene end was trimmed by 4 bases and the J gene end by 6 bases; junction bases not matched to a gene: 5. Here the CDR3 reads CASSVRQGYEKLFF. The DNA of the CDR3 is TGTGCCAGCAGTGTTAGACAGGGATATGAAAAACTGTTTTTT.